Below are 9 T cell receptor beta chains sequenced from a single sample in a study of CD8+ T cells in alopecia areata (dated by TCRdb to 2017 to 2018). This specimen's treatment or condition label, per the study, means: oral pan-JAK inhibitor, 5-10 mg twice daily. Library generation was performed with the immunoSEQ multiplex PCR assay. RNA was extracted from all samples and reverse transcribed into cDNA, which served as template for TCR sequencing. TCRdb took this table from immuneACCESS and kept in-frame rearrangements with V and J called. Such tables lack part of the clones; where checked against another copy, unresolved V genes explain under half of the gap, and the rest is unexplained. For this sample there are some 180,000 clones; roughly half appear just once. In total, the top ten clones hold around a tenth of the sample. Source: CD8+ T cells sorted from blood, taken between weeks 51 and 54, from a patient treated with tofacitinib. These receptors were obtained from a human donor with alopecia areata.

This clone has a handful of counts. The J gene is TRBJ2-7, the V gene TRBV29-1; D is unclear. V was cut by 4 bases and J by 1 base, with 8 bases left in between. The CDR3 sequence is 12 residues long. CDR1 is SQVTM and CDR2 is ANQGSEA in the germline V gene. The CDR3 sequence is CSVAWWSYEQYF. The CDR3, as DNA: TGCAGCGTTGCCTGGTGGTCCTACGAGCAGTACTTC.

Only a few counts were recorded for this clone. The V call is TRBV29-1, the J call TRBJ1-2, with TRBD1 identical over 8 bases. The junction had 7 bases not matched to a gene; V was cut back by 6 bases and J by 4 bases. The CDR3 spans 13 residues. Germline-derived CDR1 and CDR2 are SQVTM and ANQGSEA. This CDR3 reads CSVLGQGSYGYTF. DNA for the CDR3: TGCAGCGTCCTAGGACAGGGCTCCTATGGCTACACCTTC.

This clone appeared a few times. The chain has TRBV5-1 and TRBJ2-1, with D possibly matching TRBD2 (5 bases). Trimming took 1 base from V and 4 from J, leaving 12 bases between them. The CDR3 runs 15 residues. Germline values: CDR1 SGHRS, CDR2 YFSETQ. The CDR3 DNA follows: TGCGCCAGCAGCTTGACCGGAGGATCTTACAATGAGCAGTTCTTC. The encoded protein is CASSLTGGSYNEQFF.

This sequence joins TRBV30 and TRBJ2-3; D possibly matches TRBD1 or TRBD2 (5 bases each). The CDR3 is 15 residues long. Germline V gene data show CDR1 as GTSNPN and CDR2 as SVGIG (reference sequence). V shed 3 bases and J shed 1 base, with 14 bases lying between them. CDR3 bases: TGTGCCTGGAGGCTAGGGGCGGGCCGCACAGATACGCAGTATTTT. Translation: CAWRLGAGRTDTQYF. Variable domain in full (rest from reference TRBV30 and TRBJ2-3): SQTIHQWPATLVQPVGSPLSLECTVEGTSNPNLYWYRQAAGRGLQLLFYSVGIGQISSEVPQNLSASRPQDRQFILSSKKLLLSDSGFYLCAWRLGAGRTDTQYFGPGTRLTVL.

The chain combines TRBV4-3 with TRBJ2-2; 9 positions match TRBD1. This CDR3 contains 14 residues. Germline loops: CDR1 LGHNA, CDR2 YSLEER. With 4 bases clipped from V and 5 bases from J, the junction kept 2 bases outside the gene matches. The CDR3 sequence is CASSLGQGTGELFF. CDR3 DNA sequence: TGCGCCAGCAGCCTCGGACAGGGGACCGGGGAGCTGTTTTTT.

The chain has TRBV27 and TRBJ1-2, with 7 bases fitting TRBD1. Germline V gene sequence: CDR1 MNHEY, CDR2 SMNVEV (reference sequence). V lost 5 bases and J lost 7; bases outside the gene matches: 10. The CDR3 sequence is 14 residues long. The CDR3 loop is CASSPYPDRIGYTF. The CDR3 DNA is TGTGCCAGCAGTCCCTATCCGGACAGGATTGGCTACACCTTC.

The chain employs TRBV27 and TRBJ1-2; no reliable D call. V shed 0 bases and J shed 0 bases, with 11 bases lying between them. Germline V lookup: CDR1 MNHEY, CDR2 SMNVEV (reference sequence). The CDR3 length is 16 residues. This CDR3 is CASSLSRQRANYGYTF. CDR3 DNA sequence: TGTGCCAGCAGTTTATCGAGGCAGCGAGCTAACTATGGCTACACCTTC.

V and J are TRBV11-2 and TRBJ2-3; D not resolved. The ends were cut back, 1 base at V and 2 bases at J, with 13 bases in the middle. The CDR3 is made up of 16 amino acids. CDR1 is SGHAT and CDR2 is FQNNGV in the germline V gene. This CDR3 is CASSLADSLPTDTQYF. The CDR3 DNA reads TGTGCCAGCAGCTTAGCTGACTCCCTCCCCACAGATACGCAGTATTTT.

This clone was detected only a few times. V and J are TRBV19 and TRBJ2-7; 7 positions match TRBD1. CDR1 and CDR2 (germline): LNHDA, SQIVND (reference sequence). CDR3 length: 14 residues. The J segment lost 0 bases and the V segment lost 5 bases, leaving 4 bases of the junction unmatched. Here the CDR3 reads CASSPTGDSYEQYF. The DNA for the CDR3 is TGTGCCAGTAGTCCCACAGGGGACTCCTACGAGCAGTACTTC.